This T cell receptor (beta chain) was documented in a study of cytomegalovirus exposure and HLA in healthy donors (TCRdb year 2017). Concerning the study at large: An earlier analysis of roughly 500 of the donors reported about 290 Gb of sequence data and about 100 million unique TCR beta sequences from about 179 million T cells. An early release covering 500 to 750 HLA-typed donors comprised approximately 290 gigabases of sequencing data and 85 million to 100 million unique TCR sequences. The genetic ancestry cluster associated with self-reported Caucasian donors included 81% of the approximately 430 genotyped donors. The study aimed to test whether cataloging public T cell receptors could reveal signatures of past pathogen exposure. The study profiled the T cell repertoires of around 700 subjects by immunosequencing and related them to cytomegalovirus serostatus. A separate validation cohort of approximately 130 different subjects was used in addition to the roughly 640-subject first cohort. To predict cytomegalovirus infection status, the study brought together high-throughput TCR immunosequencing, statistical association of individual TCRs with disease status, and machine learning. In a later analysis, previously published TCR beta repertoires from 600 to 850 donors were re-analyzed and high-resolution HLA genotyping was added so that TCR occurrence patterns could be studied. Rather than using new phenotypic data, the later analysis identified candidate immune exposures from TCR beta sequences and from how often those sequences occurred across donors. An earlier analysis of some 500 of the donors applied high-throughput TCR beta sequencing to assess whether each TCR beta V gene segment acted as functional or pseudogenic. Donor age, sex, ethnicity and CMV serostatus were collected together with the repertoire data. A later genetic analysis used genome-wide SNP genotypes for about three fifths of the roughly 700 donors, treating that subset as a discovery cohort. Every discovery cohort repertoire had been produced on one sequencing platform. HLA typing covered class I and class II loci at four-digit resolution. The number of typed donors differed by locus: about 620-640 for A, B, C, DRB1 and DQB1; approximately 520 for DQA1; roughly 600 for DPA1; and around 490 for DPB1. Roughly five DR-DQ haplotypes were handled as single units for association and clustering, since linkage in the cohort was strong. Across roughly 420 genotyped donors of the cohort, an average of approximately 200,000 unique TCR beta nucleotide sequences per donor were sequenced, and around 19% of those sequences were non-productive.

The cohort consisted of 650 to 700 healthy bone marrow donors. At the time of sampling, all cohort members were nominally healthy, though unrecorded immune exposures were likely present. The donor tested CMV seronegative, placing the donor among the approximately 360 seronegative members of the cohort. Every donor gave a peripheral blood sample, and the peripheral blood mononuclear cells from that sample were used for TCR beta sequencing. Genomic DNA was extracted from the blood cell samples with the Qiagen DNeasy Blood Extraction Kit. This clone was seen just once. This clone's antigen is unknown. No much larger clone is present one base from it, and per-base qualities are unavailable. Other DNA sequences in this specimen translate into the identical CDR3. The library was built by means of the immunoSEQ multiplex PCR assay. The multiplex PCR relied on a mix of 60 forward primers for TCR Vbeta segments and 13 reverse primers for TCR Jbeta segments. The CDR3 region of rearranged TCR beta genes was amplified from genomic DNA with a multiplex PCR assay. Amplified TCR beta libraries were sequenced as 87-base-pair reads on the Illumina HiSeq System. In the authors' own workflow: Across the roughly 670 repertoires, a later analysis counted 80 million or so unique TCR beta chains, roughly 11 million of which were shared by at least two donors. To remove PCR and sequencing errors, raw reads were error-corrected and collapsed into unique sequences using a nearest-neighbor algorithm that merged closely related sequences. CDR3 sequences were aligned to IMGT reference sequences to assign V, D and J gene segments. For a sequence to be retained, a match of at least six nucleotides was required to both a V gene segment and a J gene segment. A rearrangement was called productive if the CDR3 had no stop codons and remained in frame with V and J, and every other rearrangement was called non-productive. Following IMGT convention, CDR3 was defined as the stretch from the second conserved V-encoded cysteine up to the conserved J-encoded phenylalanine. The earlier analysis of a few hundred of the donors excluded any sequence lacking an unambiguous match to a single V gene segment. In an earlier analysis of several hundred of the donors, a V segment was called functional when productive rearrangements were above 56.7%, and segregating when the standard deviation between donors exceeded 5%. A statistical classification framework was built for diagnosing cytomegalovirus status from the catalog of TCR beta chain sequences. In a later analysis, V and J genes were assigned by comparing TCR nucleotide sequences against IMGT/GENE-DB human TR gene sequences. Using the TCRdist pipeline, a later analysis assigned CDR3 sequences along with most-parsimonious VDJ recombination scenarios. In a later analysis, every TCR beta chain was defined by the combination of its CDR3 amino acid sequence and its V-gene family, and reads without a unique V-gene family were dropped. A later analysis removed several hundred highly shared, low-generation-probability nucleotide sequences to deal with suspected cross-contamination and a sequencing artifact. For each public chain, a later analysis derived a clonal expansion index from normalized ranks of inferred template counts within each repertoire. Generation probabilities in a later analysis came from a VDJ recombination model fitted to out-of-frame rearrangements, and those results were checked against IGoR. In a later analysis, TCR-TCR, TCR-HLA and TCR-CMV co-occurrence was scored with hypergeometric tests, and a repertoire-size bias correction was applied to TCR pairs. False discovery rates were estimated in a later analysis by permuting HLA or CMV assignments 20 times. A later analysis grouped co-occurring TCRs with DBSCAN, adding TCRdist sequence similarity when clustering within HLA-allele-positive subsets. Repertoires with fewer than 30,000 or more than 120,000 public chains were left out of co-occurrence clustering, as were five repertoires with anomalous nucleotide sharing. TCRdb stores this immuneACCESS table with in-frame sequences only. Part of the clones is absent; in the studies checked, under half of the shortfall reflects unresolved V genes, and no reason is known for the rest. V, J and clone size reflect that table, while D and trimming were determined from the DNA. Within this sample are roughly 130,000 clones, with just over 65% of them counted one time only. The ten largest clones add up to approximately 1.5% of the sample.

The CDR3 contains 14 residues, cysteine and phenylalanine counted. Only the CDR3 DNA is retained, 42 bases long and in frame from the first base. From the germline V gene, CDR1 is SGHRS and CDR2 is YFSETQ. V is clipped by 0 bases and J by 1 base, and the sequence between their germline boundaries is 7 bases long. The study at large found these results: The sequencing pipeline was judged likely to have produced a cluster of highly shared sequence variants as a technical artifact. In a later analysis, several top co-occurrence clusters were reported to appear linked to parvovirus B19, influenza, CMV and Epstein-Barr virus. In a later analysis, the rate of TCR association differed among HLA loci, with DRB1 alleles having the most associated TCRs and HLA-C alleles having the fewest. In an earlier analysis of over 550 of the donors, most TCR beta V segments were observed in productive rearrangements about 90% or about 30% of the time, broadly matching IMGT annotations. The study listed 150 to 200 TCR beta chains as associated with cytomegalovirus. A further reported finding was that TCR beta sequences accurately predicted the HLA-A and HLA-B alleles for most subjects in the first cohort. Because HLA typing was unavailable for some donors at each locus, only the typed subset was used in association tests. A later analysis found that HLA-associated TCR beta chains were more clonally expanded and had lower generation probabilities than equally common non-associated chains. When HLA alleles, especially DR and DQ, strongly co-occurred, TCR associations were difficult to assign to individual alleles. A few of the identified cytomegalovirus-associated TCR beta chains were confirmed in vitro to be specific for cytomegalovirus antigens. The presence/absence analyses assumed that sequencing depth was roughly uniform across donors, and that assumption may not be true. Correlated functional status among segregating V segments might reflect linkage disequilibrium, but an unknown experimental factor could not be ruled out. About 17 rarely observed V segments, including chromosome 9 orphons, were excluded from the earlier analysis of 550 to 700 of the donors because counts were too low. According to the authors, the approach could potentially be generalized to other disease states and immunological phenotypes. Most CMV-associated TCR beta chains appeared to be HLA-restricted in a later analysis, and the HLA associations seemed to be driven largely by CMV exposure. A later genetic analysis associated a missense DCLRE1C variant with V-gene and J-gene trimming of TCR beta chains, and an independent cohort replicated the association. According to a later genetic analysis, donors in an Asian-associated ancestry cluster had fewer N-insertions in productive TCRs than the roughly 700-donor mean. Specific HLA alleles were associated with more than 15,000 TCR beta sequences at a false discovery rate of 0.05 in a later analysis. The 87-base-pair reads could not distinguish some IMGT-functional V segments, including TRBV6-2 and TRBV6-3, so those segments were excluded. For the cohort, immune exposure information was limited to CMV serostatus. Most TCR sequences were seen in very few donors, while some public TCRs were found in many individuals. In both the original and validation cohorts, the classifier was reported to diagnose cytomegalovirus status with high specificity and sensitivity. Only TCR beta chains were sequenced in this cohort, and the absence of alpha or paired-chain data limited detectable features.

The chain was built from TRBV5-1 and TRBJ1-1; confidence is insufficient to name the D gene. The sequenced sample was PBMCs. This clonotype was obtained from a man between 18 and 29 years old in good health and CMV-seronegative. The CDR3 sequence is CASSLAGQNTEAFF. DNA sequence: TGCGCCAGCAGCTTGGCAGGTCAGAACACTGAAGCTTTCTTT.